Listed below are T cell receptor beta chains from one sample, sequenced in a study of cytomegalovirus exposure and HLA in healthy donors. Profiled with immunoSEQ multiplex PCR; TCRdb holds only in-frame clones, not every one. The data contain 85,000 to 130,000 clones, about three quarters of them singletons. The sequencing sample was made of PBMCs. The receptor source for this set is a male donor in good health and CMV-seropositive. Each CDR3 is given with its conserved first and last residue. D genes are given only for firm matches. Clone size is shown for a subset of rows, as once, few, many or a class of expanded clone.

j_gene	v_gene	abundance	d_gene	CDR3aa	CDR3nt
TRBJ2-5	TRBV6-5	-	-	CASSSTIQETQYF	TGTGCCAGCAGTTCAACTATTCAAGAGACCCAGTACTTC
TRBJ1-2	TRBV6-5	-	TRBD1	CASSYSAGQGFYGYTF	TGTGCCAGCAGTTACTCGGCGGGACAGGGGTTTTATGGCTACACCTTC
TRBJ1-1	TRBV28	-	TRBD1	CASSSLRDRGRPDPDTEAFF	TGTGCCAGCAGTTCACTCCGGGACAGGGGGCGTCCGGACCCAGACACTGAAGCTTTCTTT
TRBJ2-7	TRBV4-1	-	TRBD1	CASRQGQGAYEQYF	TGCGCCAGCAGACAGGGACAGGGAGCCTACGAGCAGTACTTC
TRBJ1-1	TRBV21-1	-	-	CASSPQTGGNTEAFF	TGTGCCAGCAGCCCGCAGACAGGGGGGAACACTGAAGCTTTCTTT
TRBJ1-5	TRBV6-5	once	-	CASRALPSGNQPQHF	TGTGCCAGCAGGGCACTACCGTCTGGCAATCAGCCCCAGCATTTT
TRBJ2-7	TRBV6-5	-	-	CASSYSKVQGGEQYF	TGTGCCAGCAGTTACTCGAAGGTCCAGGGAGGCGAGCAGTACTTC
TRBJ2-7	TRBV6-5	once	TRBD1	CASRTHRGLNEQYF	TGTGCCAGCAGAACACACAGGGGGCTGAACGAGCAGTACTTC
TRBJ1-1	TRBV7-2	-	TRBD1	CASSLAPPGQGSEAFF	TGTGCCAGCAGCTTAGCCCCCCCGGGACAGGGGTCTGAAGCTTTCTTT
TRBJ1-4	TRBV30	-	-	CAWKLNEKLFF	TGTGCCTGGAAACTCAATGAAAAACTGTTTTTT
TRBJ1-5	TRBV7-9	-	TRBD1	CASSSGQASPPQHF	TGTGCCAGCAGCTCGGGACAGGCGAGCCCGCCCCAGCATTTT
TRBJ2-5	TRBV25-1	-	TRBD2	CASSELGLALSKETQYF	TGTGCCAGCAGTGAATTGGGACTAGCTTTATCGAAAGAGACCCAGTACTTC
TRBJ1-5	TRBV7-6	-	TRBD1	CASSSDRNQPQHF	TGTGCCAGCAGCTCGGACAGGAATCAGCCCCAGCATTTT
TRBJ2-5	TRBV7-6	few	TRBD2	CASSLLARGVKETQYF	TGTGCCAGCAGCTTATTGGCGCGGGGGGTAAAAGAGACCCAGTACTTC
TRBJ2-2	TRBV4-2	-	TRBD1	CASSQGGAGTGGVGELFF	TGTGCCAGCAGCCAAGGAGGGGCCGGGACAGGGGGAGTCGGGGAGCTGTTTTTT
TRBJ2-5	TRBV7-2	-	-	CASSLGAVQETQYF	TGTGCCAGCAGCTTAGGTGCGGTCCAAGAGACCCAGTACTTC
TRBJ1-5	TRBV7-2	few	-	CASSLAVQANQPQHF	TGTGCCAGCAGCTTAGCGGTTCAGGCGAACCAGCCCCAGCATTTT
TRBJ2-5	TRBV5-1	few	-	CASSPRVAGETQYF	TGCGCCAGCAGCCCCCGGGTAGCCGGAGAGACCCAGTACTTC
TRBJ2-3	TRBV5-4	few	-	CASSLMRGTQYF	TGTGCCAGCAGCTTGATGAGGGGGACGCAGTATTTT
TRBJ1-5	TRBV19	-	TRBD1	CASSIDPRDSINQPQHF	TGTGCCAGTAGTATAGATCCCCGGGACAGCATCAATCAGCCCCAGCATTTT
TRBJ2-7	TRBV27	-	TRBD1	CASKGRYRGYEQYF	TGTGCCAGCAAAGGCCGCTACAGGGGCTACGAGCAGTACTTC
TRBJ1-5	TRBV18	-	TRBD1	CASSPIQQGASQPQHF	TGTGCCAGCTCACCCATTCAACAGGGGGCCAGTCAGCCCCAGCATTTT
TRBJ2-1	TRBV6-1	-	TRBD2	CASSETSGGPNEQFF	TGTGCCAGCAGTGAAACTAGCGGGGGACCCAATGAGCAGTTCTTC
TRBJ2-1	TRBV28	-	-	CASRNDRNPYNEQFF	TGTGCCAGCAGAAACGATAGAAACCCCTACAATGAGCAGTTCTTC
TRBJ2-3	TRBV27	-	-	CASRFYTGNTDTQYF	TGTGCCAGCAGATTCTACACGGGAAACACAGATACGCAGTATTTT
TRBJ2-7	TRBV10-3	-	TRBD2	CAISEAGTTREQYF	TGTGCCATCAGTGAAGCTGGGACTACCCGCGAGCAGTACTTC
TRBJ1-4	TRBV6-1	-	TRBD1	CASSETTGGNEKLFF	TGTGCCAGCAGTGAGACCACAGGGGGCAATGAAAAACTGTTTTTT
TRBJ1-2	TRBV5-4	-	-	CASSFESRFYGYTF	TGTGCCAGCAGCTTTGAATCCAGGTTCTATGGCTACACCTTC
TRBJ2-1	TRBV4-1	-	TRBD2	CASSQANLGGGANEQFF	TGCGCCAGCAGCCAAGCAAACTTGGGCGGGGGGGCAAATGAGCAGTTCTTC
TRBJ1-2	TRBV7-2	-	-	CASSRLVTNYGYTF	TGTGCCAGCAGCCGACTGGTCACTAACTATGGCTACACCTTC
TRBJ1-3	TRBV6-4	-	-	CASSDSGLSGNTIYF	TGTGCCAGCAGTGACTCGGGCCTCTCTGGAAACACCATATATTTT
TRBJ1-5	TRBV6-6	-	-	CASSYSNQANQPQHF	TGTGCCAGCAGTTACTCGAATCAGGCAAATCAGCCCCAGCATTTT
TRBJ2-7	TRBV5-1	-	TRBD1	CASSRTGPTYEQYF	TGCGCCAGCAGCAGGACAGGGCCCACCTACGAGCAGTACTTC
TRBJ1-3	TRBV6-1	-	-	CASSDPGQGNTIYF	TGTGCCAGCAGTGACCCGGGTCAAGGAAACACCATATATTTT
TRBJ1-1	TRBV4-2	-	TRBD1	CASSPTGSNTEAFF	TGTGCCAGCAGCCCGACAGGGAGCAACACTGAAGCTTTCTTT
TRBJ2-1	TRBV7-8	-	-	CASRKLQDNEQFF	TGTGCCAGCCGAAAACTGCAGGACAATGAGCAGTTCTTC
TRBJ1-1	TRBV5-1	-	-	CASSLVVRGGNTEAFF	TGCGCCAGCAGCTTGGTGGTCAGGGGTGGGAACACTGAAGCTTTCTTT
TRBJ2-2	TRBV7-3	-	-	CASSLATSAGELFF	TGTGCCAGCAGCTTAGCAACTAGTGCAGGGGAGCTGTTTTTT
TRBJ2-1	TRBV7-9	-	-	CASSIVLQGNSYNEQFF	TGTGCCAGCAGCATCGTGCTACAGGGTAACTCCTACAATGAGCAGTTCTTC